Below, one T cell receptor beta chain is given with its context. Which antigen it targets is not known. No base quality information exists; no much larger clone differs at one position. The method was the immunoSEQ multiplex PCR assay. A mixture of 60 forward primers for TCR Vbeta segments and 13 reverse primers for TCR Jbeta segments was used in the multiplex PCR. Amplification of the CDR3 region of rearranged TCR beta genes was performed with a multiplex PCR assay on genomic DNA. Amplified TCR beta libraries were sequenced as 87-base-pair reads on the Illumina HiSeq System. In the authors' own workflow: In a later analysis, tens of millions of unique TCR beta chains were counted across the roughly 670 repertoires, and about 10 million of these chains were shared by at least two donors. Raw reads were error-corrected and collapsed into unique sequences by a nearest-neighbor algorithm in which closely related sequences were merged to remove PCR and sequencing errors. To assign V, D and J gene segments, CDR3 sequences were aligned to IMGT reference sequences. Each retained sequence needed at least a six-nucleotide match to both a V gene segment and a J gene segment. Rearrangements were classified as productive when the CDR3 lacked stop codons and remained in frame with V and J, and all other rearrangements were classified as non-productive. Following IMGT convention, CDR3 was defined as the stretch from the second conserved V-encoded cysteine up to the conserved J-encoded phenylalanine. The earlier analysis of approximately 590 of the donors excluded any sequence lacking an unambiguous match to a single V gene segment. In an earlier analysis of 587 of the donors, V segments were called functional above 56.7% productive rearrangements and were called segregating when the between-donor standard deviation exceeded 5%. A statistical classification framework was developed to diagnose cytomegalovirus status using the catalog of TCR beta chain sequences. In a later analysis, TCR nucleotide sequences were compared against IMGT/GENE-DB human TR gene sequences so that V and J genes could be assigned. A later analysis assigned CDR3 sequences and most-parsimonious VDJ recombination scenarios with the TCRdist pipeline. In a later analysis, each TCR beta chain was defined by its CDR3 amino acid sequence together with its V-gene family, and reads without a unique V-gene family were excluded. A later analysis removed several hundred highly shared, low-generation-probability nucleotide sequences to deal with suspected cross-contamination and a sequencing artifact. For each public chain, a later analysis derived a clonal expansion index from normalized ranks of inferred template counts within each repertoire. In a later analysis, generation probabilities were computed with a VDJ recombination model fitted to out-of-frame rearrangements, and the resulting probabilities were checked against IGoR. Hypergeometric tests were used in a later analysis to score TCR-TCR, TCR-HLA and TCR-CMV co-occurrence, with a repertoire-size bias correction applied to the TCR pairs. In a later analysis, false discovery rates were estimated by permuting HLA or CMV assignments 20 times. In a later analysis, co-occurring TCRs were grouped using DBSCAN, with TCRdist sequence similarity added in when clustering inside HLA-allele-positive subsets. Repertoires with fewer than 30,000 or more than 120,000 public chains, plus five repertoires with anomalous nucleotide sharing, were excluded from co-occurrence clustering. The table comes from immuneACCESS by way of TCRdb, which keeps in-frame sequences with V and J called. Part of the clones is missing from these tables; in studies checked, under half for an unresolved V gene and the rest for unknown reasons. V and J calls and clone size are as listed in that table; D and trimming were resolved from the DNA. In all, the sample holds roughly 150,000 clones, and 75% of those were seen once. The ten most abundant clones make up roughly 10% of the sample.

The germline V gene (reference sequence) gives CDR1 as SEHNR and CDR2 as FQNEAQ. V lost 8 bases and J lost 0 bases; the stretch between them is 8 bases long. There are 13 amino acids in the CDR3, from cysteine to phenylalanine inclusive. The only DNA kept is the CDR3, 39 bases in frame from the first base. The cohort consisted of hundreds of healthy bone marrow donors. Cohort members were all nominally healthy when sampled, although unrecorded immune exposures were likely present. The donor was CMV seropositive and was included in the group of almost 300 seropositive cohort members. Every donor gave a peripheral blood sample, and the peripheral blood mononuclear cells from that sample were used for TCR beta sequencing. The Qiagen DNeasy Blood Extraction Kit was used to extract genomic DNA from the blood cell samples. This entry comes from a study of cytomegalovirus exposure and HLA in healthy donors listed by TCRdb under 2017. Some background on the complete study: An earlier analysis of several hundred of the donors reported more than 250 Gb of sequence data and more than 90 million unique TCR beta sequences from approximately 180 million T cells. Of the approximately 400 genotyped donors, 65% to 90% were placed in the genetic ancestry cluster associated with self-reported Caucasian donors. All discovery cohort repertoires had been generated using a single sequencing platform. The aim of the study was to test whether cataloging public T cell receptors could identify signatures of past pathogen exposure. The number of donors typed differed by locus, with about 629-630 for A, B, C, DRB1 and DQB1, around 500 for DQA1, 600 to 610 for DPA1, and 450 to 480 for DPB1. An early release that covered about 640 HLA-typed donors contained about 300 gigabases of sequencing data and 70 million to 100 million unique TCR sequences. Among some 400 genotyped donors of the cohort, an average of 235,054 unique TCR beta nucleotide sequences were sequenced per donor, roughly 20% of them non-productive. A later analysis re-examined previously published TCR beta repertoires from more than 650 donors and added high-resolution HLA genotyping to investigate patterns of TCR occurrence. Rather than using new phenotypic data, the later analysis identified candidate immune exposures from TCR beta sequences and from how often those sequences occurred across donors. In a later genetic analysis, genome-wide SNP genotypes for about 55% of the roughly 700 donors were used, and that subset was treated as a discovery cohort. Besides the first cohort of 550 to 750 subjects, a separate validation cohort made up of roughly 120 different subjects was used. The study profiled the T cell repertoires of about 720 subjects by immunosequencing and related them to cytomegalovirus serostatus. Roughly 5 DR-DQ haplotypes were handled as single units for association and clustering, since linkage in the cohort was strong. Alongside the repertoire data, information on donor age, sex, ethnicity and CMV serostatus was compiled. To predict cytomegalovirus infection status, the study combined high-throughput TCR immunosequencing, statistical association of individual TCRs with disease status, and machine learning. HLA typing included class I and class II loci at four-digit resolution. To decide whether each TCR beta V gene segment behaved as functional or pseudogenic, an earlier analysis of 587 of the donors relied on high-throughput TCR beta sequencing.

On the study overall, not on this receptor specifically: A later analysis found that most CMV-associated TCR beta chains appeared HLA-restricted, with HLA associations seemingly driven largely by CMV exposure. Some IMGT-functional V segments, including TRBV6-2 and TRBV6-3, could not be told apart with the 87-base-pair reads, so those segments were excluded. While some public TCRs were present in many individuals, most TCR sequences turned up only very rarely across donors. According to a later genetic analysis, donors in an Asian-associated ancestry cluster had fewer N-insertions in productive TCRs than the roughly 670-donor mean. A later genetic analysis associated a missense DCLRE1C variant with V-gene and J-gene trimming of TCR beta chains, and an independent cohort replicated the association. In a later analysis, TCR association rates were found to vary across HLA loci, with the most associated TCRs seen for DRB1 alleles and the fewest for HLA-C alleles. In this cohort, only TCR beta chains were sequenced, and detectable features were limited by the absence of alpha or paired-chain data. Over 15 rarely observed V segments, including chromosome 9 orphons, were excluded from the earlier analysis of several hundred of the donors because counts were too low. For the cohort, immune exposure information was limited to CMV serostatus. A cluster of highly shared sequence variants was judged likely to represent a technical artifact of the sequencing pipeline. HLA typing was unavailable for some donors at each locus, so association tests used only the typed subset. When HLA alleles, especially DR and DQ, strongly co-occurred, attributing TCR associations to individual alleles was difficult. It was suggested by the authors that the approach could potentially be generalized to other disease states and immunological phenotypes. In a later analysis, several top co-occurrence clusters were reported to appear linked to parvovirus B19, influenza, CMV and Epstein-Barr virus. The presence/absence analyses assumed that sequencing depth was roughly uniform across donors, and that assumption may not be true. In a later analysis, HLA-associated TCR beta chains were found to be more clonally expanded and to have lower generation probabilities than equally common non-associated chains. Three of the identified cytomegalovirus-associated TCR beta chains were confirmed in vitro to be specific for cytomegalovirus antigens. Correlated functional status among segregating V segments might reflect linkage disequilibrium, but an unknown experimental factor could not be ruled out. A further reported finding was that TCR beta sequences accurately predicted the HLA-A and HLA-B alleles for most subjects in the first cohort. The study gave a list of 150 to 200 TCR beta chains associated with cytomegalovirus. In an earlier analysis of over 550 of the donors, most TCR beta V segments were observed in productive rearrangements about 90% or about 30% of the time, broadly matching IMGT annotations. At a false discovery rate of 0.05, a later analysis linked some 17,000 TCR beta sequences to specific HLA alleles. In both the original and validation cohorts, the classifier was reported to diagnose cytomegalovirus status with high specificity and sensitivity.

The sequence joins TRBV7-9 to TRBJ1-3, with the identity of the D gene unclear. The source material was PBMCs. The sequence derives from a man aged 18 to 29 in good health and CMV-seropositive. The CDR3 region reads CASCGFSGNTIYF. At the DNA level, the sequence is TGTGCCAGCTGCGGTTTCTCTGGAAACACCATATATTTT.